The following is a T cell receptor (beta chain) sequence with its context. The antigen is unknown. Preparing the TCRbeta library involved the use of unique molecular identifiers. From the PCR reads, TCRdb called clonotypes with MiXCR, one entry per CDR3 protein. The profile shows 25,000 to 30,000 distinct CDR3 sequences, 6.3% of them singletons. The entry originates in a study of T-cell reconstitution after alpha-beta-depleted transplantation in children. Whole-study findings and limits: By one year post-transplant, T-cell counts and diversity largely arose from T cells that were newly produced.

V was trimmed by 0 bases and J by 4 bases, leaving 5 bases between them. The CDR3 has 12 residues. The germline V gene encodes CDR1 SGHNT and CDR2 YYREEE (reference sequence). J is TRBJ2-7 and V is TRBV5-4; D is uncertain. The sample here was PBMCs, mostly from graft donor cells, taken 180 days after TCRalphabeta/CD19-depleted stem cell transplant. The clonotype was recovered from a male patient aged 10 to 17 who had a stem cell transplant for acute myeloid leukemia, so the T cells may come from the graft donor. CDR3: CASSLDNYEQYF. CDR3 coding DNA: TGTGCCAGCAGCTTGGATAATTACGAGCAGTACTTC.